Each of the 17 T cell receptor beta chains below was sequenced from the same sample in a study of patients and donors after allogeneic stem cell transplantation. TCRdb processed the RT-PCR reads anew with MiXCR; each CDR3 protein has one entry. Seen here are tens of thousands of distinct CDR3 sequences, roughly 43% observed once, and the top ten hold roughly three fifths. Material for sequencing was blood, either unsorted or a sorted T cell fraction (not recorded which). The receptors were sampled from a human donor who was either an allogeneic HSCT recipient or a stem cell or donor lymphocyte infusion donor (not recorded which). It is not recorded whose cells these are; they may come from a transplant donor.

The chain links TRBV6-5 to TRBJ1-3; a possible D gene is TRBD1 (6 bases). V shed 7 bases and J shed 0 bases, with 13 bases lying between them. The CDR3 is 15 residues long. In germline, CDR1 is MNHEY, CDR2 SVGAGI. The CDR3 DNA is TGTGCCAGCAAGGGACACCACAACTCTGGAAACACCATATATTTT. This sequence encodes CASKGHHNSGNTIYF.

The V and J genes are TRBV10-3 and TRBJ1-1, with D possibly being TRBD1 (5 bases). This CDR3 has 14 amino acids. CDR1 is ENHRY, CDR2 SYGVKD, per germline. V was pared by 3 bases and J by 0 bases, with 8 bases between. This CDR3 reads CAISDDRVNTEAFF. The CDR3 DNA follows: TGTGCCATCAGTGACGACAGAGTGAACACTGAAGCTTTCTTT.

The chain couples TRBV5-1 to TRBJ1-2, with D maybe TRBD1 (6 bases). The ends were cut back, 4 bases at V and 8 bases at J, with 12 bases in the middle. Germline V lookup: CDR1 SGHRS, CDR2 YFSETQ. The CDR3 has 12 residues. Here the CDR3 DNA reads TGCGCCAGCAGCGGCGACAGGAGGGGCTACACCTTC. Translating it yields CASSGDRRGYTF.

Only a few counts were recorded for this clonotype. This chain uses TRBV12-3 or TRBV12-4 with TRBJ1-3, with D tentatively TRBD1 (5 bases). V shed 3 bases and J shed 7 bases, with 7 bases lying between them. The CDR3 runs to 12 residues. CDR3 bases: TGTGCCAGCAGTTTGACAGCTAACACCATATATTTT. Its translation: CASSLTANTIYF.

The gene calls are TRBV4-3 and TRBJ2-3, with a weak D call TRBD2 (5 bases). The CDR3 runs 16 residues. V was cut by 3 bases and J by 1 base, with 14 bases left in between. Germline V CDR1 and CDR2: LGHNA, YSLEER. DNA of the CDR3: TGCGCCAGCAGCCAGATCGATAGAGCGGGCACAGATACGCAGTATTTT. Translation gives CASSQIDRAGTDTQYF.

The V call is TRBV4-1, the J call TRBJ2-1; TRBD1 aligns across 9 bases. There are 16 residues in the CDR3. The V and J ends lost 4 bases and 4 bases, in that order; junction bases with no gene match: 8. Germline values: CDR1 MGHRA, CDR2 YSYEKL. CDR3 DNA sequence: TGCGCCAGCAGCCCTCCCGGGACAGGGAGATACAATGAGCAGTTCTTC. Its protein is CASSPPGTGRYNEQFF.

This clonotype was observed a handful of times. The chain employs TRBV20-1 and TRBJ1-2, with 7 bases fitting TRBD1. The germline V gene has CDR1 DFQATT and CDR2 SNEGSKA (reference sequence). V was pared by 3 bases and J by 7 bases, with 20 bases of the junction left unmatched. The CDR3 spans 17 residues. This CDR3 is CSASGNQADQGDSGYTF. The CDR3 bases are TGCAGTGCTAGCGGGAACCAGGCGGATCAGGGGGACTCTGGCTACACCTTC.

The sample holds a few counts of this clonotype. The rearrangement uses TRBV6-2 or TRBV6-3 and TRBJ1-5, with D possibly TRBD1 on 5 matching bases. V was clipped by 2 bases and J by 5 bases, with 16 bases between them. This CDR3 region has 16 residues. Per the germline V gene, CDR1 is MNHEY and CDR2 is SVGEGT. The CDR3 here is CASSYRIRDGYQPQHF. CDR3 DNA sequence: TGTGCCAGCAGTTACCGTATCCGGGACGGCTATCAGCCCCAGCATTTT.

This clonotype has a handful of counts. J is TRBJ1-4 and V is TRBV10-3, with D unclear. CDR1 is ENHRY, CDR2 SYGVKD, per germline. This CDR3 region has 15 residues. V was trimmed by 0 bases and J by 2 bases, leaving 7 bases between them. In DNA, the CDR3 is TGTGCCATCAGTGAGTCTCAGGTGACTAATGAAAAACTGTTTTTT. The encoded protein is CAISESQVTNEKLFF.

The chain's CDR3 is CSVDRRDSETGELFF. CDR3 bases: TGCAGCGTTGATCGCCGGGACAGTGAAACCGGGGAGCTGTTTTTT. The chain recombines TRBV29-1 with TRBJ2-2, with 7 bases identical to TRBD1. CDR3 length equals 15 residues. Germline loops: CDR1 SQVTM, CDR2 ANQGSEA. J was trimmed by 5 bases and V by 3 bases; bases with no gene match: 9.

The chain carries TRBV7-2 and TRBJ2-3; 9 positions agree with TRBD2. Looked up from germline, CDR1 is SGHTA and CDR2 is FQGNSA. V was clipped by 4 bases and J by 4 bases; unmatched bases: 6. The CDR3 loop spans 15 amino acids. Written as DNA, the CDR3 is TGTGCCAGCAGCTCTGGCGGGAGGGGAGCAGATACGCAGTATTTT. Its translation is CASSSGGRGADTQYF.

The J gene is TRBJ2-1, the V gene TRBV20-1; D is possibly TRBD1 (5 bases). CDR3 length equals 10 residues. Germline values: CDR1 DFQATT, CDR2 SNEGSKA (reference sequence). V lost 3 bases, J lost 10 bases, and 7 bases lay in between. CDR3 residues: CSASSGEQFF. CDR3 in DNA: TGCAGTGCTAGCTCAGGGGAGCAGTTCTTC.

This clonotype was detected only a few times. The chain joins TRBV10-3 to TRBJ1-1; no firm D call. Looked up from germline, CDR1 is ENHRY and CDR2 is SYGVKD. The germline V and J ends were trimmed by 3 bases and 0 bases, with 11 bases remaining between them. This CDR3 comprises 15 residues. CDR3 amino acids: CAISDVPTVNTEAFF. As DNA, the CDR3 is TGTGCCATCAGTGACGTTCCCACGGTGAACACTGAAGCTTTCTTT.

The chain recombines TRBV12-3 or TRBV12-4 with TRBJ1-2, with D unresolved. V was cut by 7 bases and J by 4 bases, with 16 bases left in between. This CDR3 has 14 residues. CDR3 sequence reads: CASTQTSTVYGYTF. The CDR3 DNA reads as TGTGCCAGCACCCAGACCTCAACGGTCTATGGCTACACCTTC.

This rearrangement joins TRBV20-1 to TRBJ1-5; a possible D gene is TRBD1 (5 bases). This CDR3 is built from 14 residues. Trimming shortened V by 6 bases and J by 6 bases, and 18 bases separated the two germline ends. Germline V lookup: CDR1 DFQATT, CDR2 SNEGSKA (reference sequence). This chain's CDR3 is CSARGVIGSQPQHF. The CDR3 nucleotides read TGCAGTGCCCGGGGCGTTATTGGCAGTCAGCCCCAGCATTTT.

The table lists this clonotype with a few counts. The chain employs TRBV28 and TRBJ1-4; D perhaps matches TRBD1 (5 bases). Trimming stripped 5 bases from V and 6 bases from J, with 16 bases between. CDR1 and CDR2 from the germline V gene are MDHEN and SYDVKM. The CDR3 extends over 15 amino acids. The CDR3 nucleotides are TGTGCCAGCAGTCCTGGGGGAAGTTGGGATGAAAAACTGTTTTTT. This encodes CASSPGGSWDEKLFF.

This chain connects TRBV6-2 or TRBV6-3 to TRBJ1-4, with 10 bases lining up with TRBD1. The germline gives CDR1 MNHEY, CDR2 SVGEGT. CDR3 size: 15 residues. J was trimmed by 8 bases and V by 5 bases; bases with no gene match: 8. The CDR3 sequence is CASSGATGGREKLFF. CDR3 nucleotides: TGTGCCAGCAGTGGAGCGACAGGGGGCAGAGAAAAACTGTTTTTT.